This T cell receptor beta chain is from a study of technical replicates of blood from a handful of donors. Here immunoSEQ multiplex PCR was the method, and the copy in TCRdb shows in-frame clones only, minus some. The sample carries tens of thousands of clones, roughly 91% recorded once. CDR1 MNHNY and CDR2 SVGAGI come from the germline V gene (reference sequence). Trimming pared 5 bases from V and 5 bases from J, leaving 9 bases between. This CDR3 contains 13 residues. The origin of this receptor is a human donor in good health. The chain employs TRBV6-6 and TRBJ2-2; D is perhaps TRBD2 (6 bases). Sequencing used T cells isolated from PBMCs. The CDR3: CASSGLQTGELFF. The CDR3 DNA is TGTGCCAGCAGTGGACTACAAACCGGGGAGCTGTTTTTT.